This entry describes one T cell receptor beta chain. This clonotype has only a few counts. What this receptor recognizes is not known. Base qualities were left out, and no much larger clone turns up one base away. This sample was included in a study of regulatory T cells in long-lasting Graves disease (dated by TCRdb to the early 2020s). Regarding the study in general: To count as having persistent Graves' disease, a patient had to have received antithyroid drug treatment for over 5 years with TSH receptor autoantibodies remaining persistently positive. Patients with persistent Graves' disease were compared with patients with newly diagnosed Graves' disease using TCR sequencing and RNA sequencing of peripheral blood. The study was conducted in China and was registered as a clinical trial. TCR sequencing covered approximately 13 persistent and roughly 20 newly diagnosed Graves' disease patients, some 33 samples in total. On average, persistent Graves' disease patients in the clinical cohort had been on antithyroid drugs for about 10.3 years. On the study overall, not on this receptor specifically: Persistent Graves' disease patients showed lower TCR Shannon entropy and fewer highly expanded clones than newly diagnosed patients, suggesting clonal expansion. Peripheral blood alone was examined, since thyroid tissue, which constituted the primary lesion, could not be accessed. Preferential use of TRBV28, TRBJ1-2 and TRBJ2-5 was observed in persistent disease, whereas TRBV20-1 and TRBJ2-1 were favored in newly diagnosed disease. The authors acknowledged the small sample size as a limitation that may reduce accuracy. More public clonotypes were shared among persistent patients (under 3,000) than among newly diagnosed patients (roughly 1,000). Only the TCR beta chain was sequenced and analyzed.

Library construction relied on multiplex PCR. TCRdb names Illumina HiSeq 4000 as the instrument used. TCR beta libraries were built with iRepertoire HTBI primers and Arm-PCR amplification of CDR3 regions. Before sequencing, the PCR products went through gel purification. Regarding the original processing steps: A total of roughly 58 TRBV and some 15 TRBJ segments were identified across samples and were used for gene usage analysis of CDR3 amino acid clonotypes. COPE and FqMerger were used to merge the filtered high-quality paired reads into contigs. BLAST was used to align contigs to IMGT TRBV, TRBD and TRBJ reference genes, and CDR3 was defined according to IMGT. Any clonotype with a frequency above 0.1% was classified as a highly expanded clone. Shannon entropy served as the measure of repertoire diversity, while the Gini coefficient captured V-J evenness. Public clonotypes were defined as clonotypes shared by more than one individual. In-frame beta chains were kept once TCRdb had trimmed the public reads at Q25 with fastp and called clones with MiXCR. Each CDR3 protein appears once, grouped with its most common genes and DNA. TCRdb assigned the V and J calls; the authors' analysis was not used. This sample is represented by hundreds of thousands of distinct CDR3 sequences; over 20% of them were singletons. The top ten constitute around an eighth of the sample.

Interpreted using the paper, the time point label stands for: persistent/refractory GD, antithyroid drugs over 5 years with positive TRAb. RNA was extracted from PBMCs in TRIzol for both TCR sequencing and RNA sequencing. The diagnosis of Graves' disease was made according to American Thyroid Association guidelines. Patients for the study were recruited at an endocrinology department in Xi'an, China. Each patient gave approximately 9 milliliters of peripheral blood, collected in an EDTA anticoagulant tube. Ficoll Paque Plus density gradient separation was used to isolate PBMCs, and no additional T cell sorting was done. An Agilent 2100 Bioanalyzer and agarose gel were used to check RNA quality, and a NanoDrop 2000 was used to measure RNA concentration. Trimming removed 5 bases from V and 5 bases from J, leaving 15 bases between the germline ends. From the cysteine up to the phenylalanine, the CDR3 has a length of 14 residues. Only the CDR3 DNA stays, 42 bases, in frame from base 1. CDR1 and CDR2, looked up from the germline V gene (reference sequence), are SEHNR and FQNEAQ.

The input for sequencing was peripheral blood mononuclear cells (PBMCs), taken when the disease was refractory, from a patient treated with antithyroid drugs. The rearranged segments are TRBV7-9 and TRBJ1-1, and possibly TRBD1, on 5 matching bases. This clonotype originated in a female donor with Graves disease. The base sequence is TGTGCCAGCAGCCCCGACAGACTAGTTACTGAAGCTTTCTTT. Translated, this gives CASSPDRLVTEAFF.